This T cell receptor beta chain was observed in a study of CXCR3-negative and CXCR3-positive naive CD8 T cells (dated by TCRdb to about 2019). Background for the entire study: In total, 130 million to 150 million TRB reads were obtained, which works out to roughly 1.5 +/- 0.3 million reads per library. Data from about ten donors, pooled across two independent experiments, went into the diversity and physicochemical repertoire analyses. The TRBV-TRBJ cluster analysis covered naive subsets from about 5 donors and memory cells from 3 donors. General study outcomes and caveats: Freshly isolated PBMCs were used for most assays because CXCR3 expression partially decreased after cryopreservation. Because surface CD5, which is linked to self-reactivity in mice, was comparable between the naive subsets, TCR interaction strength was also inferred from the physicochemical properties of TRB CDR3s. Repertoire diversity was comparably high in both naive subsets but much lower in memory CD8+ T cells. Within the same donor, TRBV-TRBJ usage looked similar between naive CXCR3-negative and CXCR3-positive cells, but memory cells had distinct patterns. Compared with CXCR3-negative naive cells, CXCR3-positive naive cells had TRB CDR3s with higher hydrophobicity (lower Kidera factor 4), lower energy, and higher strength and volume indices.

As for this clonotype: Its antigen remains unidentified.

The sequencing machine was a NextSeq 550. The Human TCR Profiling Kit (MiLaboratory) was used to make UMI-labeled 5' RACE TRB cDNA libraries. The full amount of extracted RNA was used for cDNA synthesis, and the full amount of resulting cDNA was used for PCR amplification. The libraries were made side by side, with each library going through the same number of PCR cycles. The source study handled its data this way. With a requirement of at least two reads per UMI, MIGEC and MiXCR extracted about 50,000 +/- 10,000 unique UMI-labeled TRB cDNA molecules per library. Each library averaged approximately 40,000 +/- 10,000 functional in-frame TRB CDR3 nucleotide clonotypes without stop codons. After downsampling to 5000 UMI-labeled TRB molecules per sample, diversity metrics such as normalized Shannon-Wiener and Chao1 were calculated in VDJtools. Clonotype-size-weighted physicochemical properties of the central five CDR3 residues (interaction energy, strength, volume and Kidera factor 4) were computed in VDJtools. Once TCRdb had reprocessed the reads, it stored one entry per CDR3 protein sequence and supplied no DNA. TCRdb's processing, not the authors' own work, is the source of the V and J calls. The sample table on file contains more than 80,000 distinct CDR3 sequences. The ten largest clones capture less than 0.85% of the sample.

Each CD8+ T cell subset was flow-sorted in triplicate, and 300,000 cells per subset were placed directly into RLT lysis buffer. To keep memory contaminants out, a stringent definition of naive CD8+ T cells was applied: CD45RO-CCR7+CD27+CD95-. Peripheral blood mononuclear cells were isolated from buffy coats using standard density gradient centrifugation. A FACSAria III was used to flow-sort naive CXCR3-negative and CXCR3-positive CD8+ T cells. An RNeasy Mini Kit was used to extract total RNA from the sorted cells. Via the germline V gene (reference sequence), CDR1 is SEHNR and CDR2 FQNEAQ. From cysteine to phenylalanine, the CDR3 is 13 amino acids long. The DNA sequence is not available.

Sequenced material: naive CXCR3+ CD8+ T cells from blood. In the paper's terms, the cell subset or site label means: CD45RO-CCR7+CD27+CD95- naive CD8+ T cells expressing CXCR3 (TNR3+). This sequence was found in a human donor in good health. Some clones in this sample may be carry-over from other donors' samples. The chain is made from TRBV7-9 and TRBJ1-1; checking the TCRdb D call of TRBD1 is not possible without DNA. The CDR3 region: CASRLPGDTEAFF. The variable domain in full, with residues beyond the CDR3 obtained from the reference TRBV7-9 and TRBJ1-1 genes, is DTGVSQNPRHKITKRGQNVTFRCDPISEHNRLYWYRQTLGQGPEFLTYFQNEAQLEKSRLLSDRFSAERPKGSFSTLEIQRTEQGDSAMYLCASRLPGDTEAFFGQGTRLTVV.